A single sample gave rise to the 27 T cell receptor beta chains below, sequenced in a study of early T cells in non-severe SARS-CoV-2 infection. TCRdb independently ran MiXCR on the 5' RACE reads; one entry per CDR3 protein. The sample carries tens of thousands of distinct CDR3 sequences, 14% recorded once. The sequenced material came from whole blood. The receptors were gathered from an adult who was a healthcare worker with PCR-confirmed SARS-CoV-2 infection or an uninfected control (not recorded which).

This clonotype appeared once. V is TRBV29-1 and J is TRBJ2-1; 8 nucleotides agree with TRBD2. The ends lost 7 bases at V and 0 bases at J; junction bases unmatched: 5. There are 14 residues in the CDR3. The germline gives CDR1 SQVTM, CDR2 ANQGSEA. CDR3 protein: CSGSGGASYNEQFF. For the CDR3, the DNA is TGCAGCGGATCCGGGGGGGCCTCCTACAATGAGCAGTTCTTC.

This clonotype was picked up many times. V usage is TRBV29-1 and J usage is TRBJ2-1; maybe TRBD1 (6 bases). This CDR3 is 12 amino acids long. CDR1 SQVTM and CDR2 ANQGSEA come from the germline V gene. The germline V and J ends were trimmed by 8 bases and 10 bases, with 18 bases remaining between them. In DNA, the CDR3 is TGCAGCTCCGAAAAGACGGGACACGAGCAGTTCTTC. Translation: CSSEKTGHEQFF.

The chain combines TRBV6-5 with TRBJ1-4; D not certain. CDR3 length equals 14 residues. The germline V gene has CDR1 MNHEY and CDR2 SVGAGI. V lost 6 bases and J 5 bases, leaving 13 bases between the germline ends. This CDR3 is CASSKARTNEKLFF. The CDR3 DNA reads as TGTGCCAGCAGCAAAGCTCGAACAAATGAAAAACTGTTTTTT.

This chain links TRBV27 with TRBJ2-7, with TRBD1 as a possible D gene (6 bases). V lost 6 bases to trimming and J lost 2 bases, with 17 bases between them. Germline CDR1 is MNHEY and CDR2 is SMNVEV (reference sequence). The CDR3 is 15 amino acids. CDR3 sequence: CASRGLGTNPYEQYF. For the CDR3, the DNA is TGTGCCAGCAGGGGGTTGGGGACAAACCCCTACGAGCAGTACTTC.

The chain joins TRBV12-3 or TRBV12-4 to TRBJ1-4, with D possibly being TRBD1 (6 bases). The CDR3 sequence is 14 residues long. Trimming took off 7 bases at V and 6 bases at J, with 15 bases between the two ends. The CDR3 here is CASKLGGGDEKLFF. Here the CDR3 DNA reads TGTGCCAGCAAGTTGGGGGGCGGAGATGAAAAACTGTTTTTT.

This clonotype was detected only a few times. V gene TRBV7-2 combines with J gene TRBJ2-1; D call uncertain. The CDR3 length is 16 residues. V dropped 4 bases and J dropped 4 bases, with 17 bases sitting between them. The germline gives CDR1 SGHTA, CDR2 FQGNSA. The CDR3 coding sequence is TGTGCCAGCAGCTCGCGTTCTTGGCCGGATTACAATGAGCAGTTCTTC. Translating gives CASSSRSWPDYNEQFF.

In its sample, this clonotype was seen a few times. The chain carries TRBV20-1 and TRBJ2-7; possible D gene TRBD2, 6 bases. Germline V gene data show CDR1 as DFQATT and CDR2 as SNEGSKA (reference sequence). The CDR3 runs 13 residues. The V and J ends lost 6 bases and 3 bases respectively, with 15 bases between them. The CDR3 nucleotides are TGCAGTGCAGAAGGGCAGGGAGGCTACGAGCAGTACTTC. It encodes CSAEGQGGYEQYF.

The chain has TRBV7-9 and TRBJ2-2; the D gene is possibly TRBD2 (5 bases). The CDR3 is 17 amino acids. V lost 1 base, J lost 1 base, and 13 bases lay in between. Germline V CDR1 and CDR2: SEHNR, FQNEAQ (reference sequence). This CDR3 is CASSLGFGVQNTGELFF. As DNA, the CDR3 is TGTGCCAGCAGCTTAGGGTTCGGGGTCCAGAACACCGGGGAGCTGTTTTTT.

This rearrangement joins TRBV6-5 to TRBJ2-7, with D possibly TRBD2 on 6 matching bases. The CDR3 covers 15 residues. Germline V gives CDR1 MNHEY, CDR2 SVGAGI. With 6 bases removed from V and 7 bases from J, the gap between germline ends came to 22 bases. For the CDR3, the DNA is TGTGCCAGCAGGACCCTAGCGTTTCCTCATCTAGAGCAGTACTTC. It is translated as CASRTLAFPHLEQYF.

V usage is TRBV6-5 and J usage is TRBJ1-5; tentative D call: TRBD1 (6 bases). In germline, CDR1 is MNHEY, CDR2 SVGAGI. The length of the CDR3 is 15 residues. The V end lost 6 bases, the J end lost 0 bases, and 12 bases lay between the germline ends. CDR3 nucleotides: TGTGCCAGCAGCCCAAGGACAGATAGCAATCAGCCCCAGCATTTT. Its translation is CASSPRTDSNQPQHF.

The chain couples TRBV12-3 or TRBV12-4 to TRBJ1-5; no clear D. This CDR3 has 14 residues. The V gene lost 0 bases and the J gene lost 9 bases, with 12 bases spanning the gap. The CDR3 protein is CASSLAHRGWPQHF. The CDR3 region has the DNA TGTGCCAGCAGTTTAGCGCACCGAGGTTGGCCCCAGCATTTT.

This clonotype was counted once. The gene calls are TRBV29-1 and TRBJ2-3; 9 bases line up with TRBD1. The CDR3 sequence is 14 residues long. The germline V gene encodes CDR1 SQVTM and CDR2 ANQGSEA. The trim removed 4 bases at V and 4 bases at J, leaving 6 bases unmatched. CDR3 coding DNA: TGCAGCGTTGGATTGACAGGGGGACCAGATACGCAGTATTTT. It encodes CSVGLTGGPDTQYF.

This chain links TRBV7-2 with TRBJ2-1, with D possibly being TRBD1 (7 bases). CDR3 length: 15 residues. CDR1 is SGHTA and CDR2 is FQGNSA in the germline V gene. V lost 5 bases and J 8 bases, leaving 19 bases between the germline ends. The CDR3 protein is CASSRQGQGGDEQFF. The CDR3 bases are TGTGCCAGCAGCCGCCAGGGGCAGGGGGGAGATGAGCAGTTCTTC.

This clonotype was detected only a few times. The J gene is TRBJ2-6, the V gene TRBV7-9, with D possibly matching TRBD2 (6 bases). Germline CDR1 and CDR2: SEHNR and FQNEAQ (reference sequence). The ends were cut back, 11 bases at V and 0 bases at J, with 20 bases in the middle. The CDR3 runs to 17 residues. The DNA of the CDR3 is TGTGCCTTCCGTGATTCTCGCGGGGCCTCTGGGGCCAACGTCCTGACTTTC. This codes for CAFRDSRGASGANVLTF.

This sequence joins TRBV20-1 and TRBJ1-5, with TRBD1 matching over 7 bases. Germline assignment: CDR1 DFQATT and CDR2 SNEGSKA (reference sequence). V dropped 3 bases and J dropped 7; count of bases not matched to a gene: 6. The CDR3 covers 13 residues. The chain's CDR3 is CSASDRVRQPQHF. DNA for the CDR3: TGCAGTGCTAGCGACAGGGTGAGGCAGCCCCAGCATTTT.

This clonotype was detected a few times. The chain combines TRBV6-1 with TRBJ2-1, with 10 bases matching TRBD1. Germline-derived CDR1 and CDR2 are MNHNS and SASEGT. Unmatched junction bases numbered 4, after V lost 4 bases and J lost 1 base. This CDR3 has 16 residues. The CDR3 region is CASSGPGQGSYNEQFF. The CDR3 DNA is TGTGCCAGCAGTGGACCGGGACAGGGGTCCTACAATGAGCAGTTCTTC.

This clonotype turned up a few times. This sequence joins TRBV5-1 and TRBJ2-7, with D perhaps TRBD2 (6 bases). The length of the CDR3 is 14 residues. Germline-derived CDR1 and CDR2 are SGHRS and YFSETQ. The ends were cut back, 8 bases at V and 0 bases at J, with 15 bases in the middle. The CDR3 DNA reads TGCGCCAGTGGGATTAGCGGTAACTCCTACGAGCAGTACTTC. Translation: CASGISGNSYEQYF.

Only a few counts were recorded for this clonotype. V and J are TRBV2 and TRBJ2-2; no reliable D call. The CDR3 spans 12 residues. Germline CDR1 SNHLY, CDR2 FYNNEI. V shed 9 bases and J shed 1 base, with 6 bases lying between them. CDR3 DNA sequence: TGTGCCAGTAACTGGAACACCGGGGAGCTGTTTTTT. This gives the protein CASNWNTGELFF.

About this clonotype: One end of the junction fails to match germline, which may point to a read error. The chain carries TRBV10-1 and TRBJ2-7; the D gene is possibly TRBD1 (6 bases). From germline, CDR1 is WNHNN and CDR2 SYGVQD (reference sequence). This CDR3 is built from 13 residues. The CDR3 sequence: CASRGVGAMMAHF. The CDR3 nucleotides read TGCGCCAGCAGGGGCGTGGGGGCCATGATGGCCCACTTC.

This chain joins TRBV6-5 and TRBJ2-3, with TRBD2 matching over 9 bases. CDR1 MNHEY and CDR2 SVGAGI come from the germline V gene. The V gene end was trimmed by 4 bases and the J gene end by 5 bases; junction bases not matched to a gene: 13. This CDR3 is built from 17 residues. The CDR3 nucleotides read TGTGCCAGCAGTTTCAGTAGGCAAGCGGGGGGAGTAGATACGCAGTATTTT. Protein sequence: CASSFSRQAGGVDTQYF.

The count of this clonotype is one. The rearrangement links TRBV14 to TRBJ2-7, with a weak D call TRBD1 (6 bases). CDR1 and CDR2 (germline): SGHDN, FVKESK. Trimming shortened V by 0 bases and J by 6 bases, and 18 bases separated the two germline ends. This CDR3 spans 16 amino acids. DNA of the CDR3: TGTGCCAGCAGCCAAGATTTGGGACAAGGAGCCCCCGAGCAGTACTTC. Residues: CASSQDLGQGAPEQYF.

The genes are TRBV28 and TRBJ1-4; 7 bases map to TRBD1. CDR3 length equals 16 residues. Germline V gene data show CDR1 as MDHEN and CDR2 as SYDVKM. The V and J ends lost 3 bases and 2 bases, in that order; junction bases with no gene match: 6. The CDR3 is CASSLTGRATNEKLFF. In nucleotides, the CDR3 is TGTGCCAGCAGTTTGACAGGGCGGGCGACTAATGAAAAACTGTTTTTT.

CDR3 region: CSAALAGGPQDTQYF. The CDR3 bases are TGCAGTGCTGCCCTGGCGGGGGGGCCCCAAGATACGCAGTATTTT. The V call is TRBV20-1, the J call TRBJ2-3, with TRBD2 matching over 9 bases. The V gene end was trimmed by 5 bases and the J gene end by 5 bases; junction bases not matched to a gene: 11. This CDR3 contains 15 residues. Germline CDR1 is DFQATT and CDR2 is SNEGSKA (reference sequence).

This clonotype has more than one count but fewer than ten. V gene TRBV6-2 or TRBV6-3 combines with J gene TRBJ1-2, with D maybe TRBD1 (6 bases). The CDR3 has 14 residues. Looked up from germline, CDR1 is MNHEY and CDR2 is SVGEGT. V shed 4 bases and J shed 4 bases, with 13 bases lying between them. CDR3 in DNA: TGTGCCAGCAGTTCACAGGGAAACAGCTATGGCTACACCTTC. It is translated as CASSSQGNSYGYTF.

In its sample, this clonotype was seen a few times. This chain connects TRBV11-1 to TRBJ1-2; 7 bases are a match to TRBD1. Trimming at V came to 5 bases and at J to 4 bases, leaving 10 bases not matched to a gene. The CDR3 sequence is 15 residues long. Germline loops: CDR1 SGHAT, CDR2 FQDESV (reference sequence). The CDR3 spells CASSQGQRLLYGYTF. CDR3 in DNA: TGTGCCAGCAGCCAGGGACAGCGCCTACTCTATGGCTACACCTTC.

This clonotype was counted a few times. The chain is built from TRBV12-3 or TRBV12-4 and TRBJ2-7, with 7 bases fitting TRBD2. V was pared by 3 bases and J by 7 bases, with 3 bases of the junction left unmatched. The CDR3 extends over 12 amino acids. CDR3 residues: CASSFSGGEQYF. In DNA form, the CDR3 reads TGTGCCAGCAGTTTTTCGGGGGGTGAGCAGTACTTC.

The chain uses TRBV7-2 and TRBJ1-1; D gene ambiguous. The germline gives CDR1 SGHTA, CDR2 FQGNSA. V gave up 0 bases and J gave up 2 bases, with 4 bases separating them. CDR3 length: 13 amino acids. The CDR3 DNA reads as TGTGCCAGCAGCTTAGCGACAAACACTGAAGCTTTCTTT. It specifies CASSLATNTEAFF.